The TCR beta chain described here comes from a study of T cell repertoires in cytomegalovirus infection. Notes on the study in general: Totalled public TCR beta family frequency picked out people who carried CMV plus the relevant HLA.

Germline V gives CDR1 SGHTA, CDR2 FQGNSA. Deletions cut 5 bases from V and 2 bases from J, with 6 bases between. The CDR3 runs 12 residues. TCRdb processed the reads anew with MiXCR; each CDR3 protein has one entry. Counted here are more than 650,000 distinct CDR3 sequences, roughly 36% occurring once; the ten biggest clones make up around 2.8%. This clonotype was detected many times. Its antigen is not known. The sample taken for sequencing was PBMCs. The chain links TRBV7-2 to TRBJ2-5; D call uncertain. The clonotype was recovered from a human donor in good health (CMV status not recorded). Some clones in this sample may be carry-over from other donors' samples. CDR3 bases: TGTGCCAGCAGCCCCGGACAAGAGACCCAGTACTTC. It translates to CASSPGQETQYF.